This TCR beta chain was captured by sequencing in a study of T cell responses to AZD1222 COVID-19 vaccine. Study-wide results and limits: The study sampled repertoires only after the peak T cell response.

Profiled with immunoSEQ multiplex PCR; TCRdb holds only in-frame clones, not every one. Of under 85,000 clones listed, about nine tenths were seen once; the top ten hold under 25%. As concerns this clone: What it recognizes is unknown.

The germline V gene has CDR1 SGHTA and CDR2 FQGNSA. V was shortened by 1 base and J by 0 bases, with 7 bases between the two germline ends. The CDR3 is 15 residues long. The TCR sequence derives from an adult in good health. This chain joins TRBV7-2 and TRBJ1-5; D remains unclear. Material: peripheral blood, obtained on day 0 of AZD1222 vaccination. The CDR3 DNA reads as TGTGCCAGCAGCTTAGTTTCGGATAGCAATCAGCCCCAGCATTTT. This translates into CASSLVSDSNQPQHF.